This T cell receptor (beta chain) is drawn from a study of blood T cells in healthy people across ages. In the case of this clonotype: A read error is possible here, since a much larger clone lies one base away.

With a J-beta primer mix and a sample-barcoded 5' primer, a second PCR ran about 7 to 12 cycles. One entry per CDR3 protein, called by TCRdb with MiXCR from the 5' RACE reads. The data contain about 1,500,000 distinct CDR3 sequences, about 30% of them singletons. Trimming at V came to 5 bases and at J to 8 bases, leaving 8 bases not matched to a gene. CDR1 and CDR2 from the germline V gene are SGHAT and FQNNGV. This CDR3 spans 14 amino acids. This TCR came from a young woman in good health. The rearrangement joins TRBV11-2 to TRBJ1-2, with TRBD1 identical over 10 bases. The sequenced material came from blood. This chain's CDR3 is CASSHDRGLDGYTF. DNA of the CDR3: TGTGCCAGCAGCCACGACAGGGGGCTTGACGGCTACACCTTC.